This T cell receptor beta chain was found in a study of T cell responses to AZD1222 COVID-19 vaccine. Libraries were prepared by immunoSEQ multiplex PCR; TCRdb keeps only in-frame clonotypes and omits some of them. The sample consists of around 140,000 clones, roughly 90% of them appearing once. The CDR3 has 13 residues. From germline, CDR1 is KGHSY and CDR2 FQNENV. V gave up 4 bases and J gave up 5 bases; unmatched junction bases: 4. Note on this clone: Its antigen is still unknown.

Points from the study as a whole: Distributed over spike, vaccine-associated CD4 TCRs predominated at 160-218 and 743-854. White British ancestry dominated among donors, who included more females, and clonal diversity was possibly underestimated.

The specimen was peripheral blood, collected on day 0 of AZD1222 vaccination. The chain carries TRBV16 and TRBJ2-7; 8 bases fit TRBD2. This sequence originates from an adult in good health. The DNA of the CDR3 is TGTGCCAGCAGCCGGTACGGGGGGGACGAGCAGTACTTC. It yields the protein CASSRYGGDEQYF.